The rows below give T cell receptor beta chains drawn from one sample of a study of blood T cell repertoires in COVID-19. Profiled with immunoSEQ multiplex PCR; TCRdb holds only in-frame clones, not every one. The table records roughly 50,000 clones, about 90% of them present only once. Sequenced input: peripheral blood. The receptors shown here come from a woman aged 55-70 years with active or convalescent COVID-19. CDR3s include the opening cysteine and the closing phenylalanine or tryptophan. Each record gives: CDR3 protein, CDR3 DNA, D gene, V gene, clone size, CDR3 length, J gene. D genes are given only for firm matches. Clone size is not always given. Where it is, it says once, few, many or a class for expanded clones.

CDR3: CASSVAGRGSVAEAFF
DNA: TGTGCCAGCAGCGTAGCCGGCAGGGGGAGTGTCGCTGAAGCTTTCTTT
D: TRBD1
V: TRBV9
size: -
length: 16
J: TRBJ1-1

CDR3: CASSYAQLAIKTRVMQFF
DNA: TGTGCCAGCAGTTACGCCCAACTAGCGATAAAAACTCGGGTAATGCAGTTCTTC
D: TRBD2
V: TRBV6-2/TRBV6-3
size: -
length: 18
J: TRBJ2-1

CDR3: CASSFVRGSYNEQFF
DNA: TGCGCCAGCAGCTTCGTTCGCGGGTCCTACAATGAGCAGTTCTTC
D: -
V: TRBV5-1
size: -
length: 15
J: TRBJ2-1

CDR3: CASSVDENLLTDTQYF
DNA: TGTGCCAGCAGCGTAGACGAGAACTTACTCACAGATACGCAGTATTTT
D: -
V: TRBV9
size: -
length: 16
J: TRBJ2-3

CDR3: CATSDRQGLSYNEQFF
DNA: TGTGCCACCAGTGATCGACAGGGGCTCTCCTACAATGAGCAGTTCTTC
D: TRBD1
V: TRBV24-1
size: -
length: 16
J: TRBJ2-1

CDR3: CASSQDRQGAAEAFF
DNA: TGTGCCAGCAGCCAAGATCGCCAGGGGGCCGCTGAAGCTTTCTTT
D: TRBD1
V: TRBV4-2
size: -
length: 15
J: TRBJ1-1

CDR3: CASSLRGNYYYYNEQFF
DNA: TGTGCCAGCAGTTTAAGAGGGAACTACTACTACTACAATGAGCAGTTCTTC
D: -
V: TRBV28
size: -
length: 17
J: TRBJ2-1

CDR3: CASSEHSGAVGNTEAFF
DNA: TGTGCCAGCAGTGAACACTCAGGGGCCGTGGGGAACACTGAAGCTTTCTTT
D: -
V: TRBV25-1
size: -
length: 17
J: TRBJ1-1

CDR3: CAWSKKVGAGWPQHF
DNA: TGTGCCTGGAGCAAAAAGGTAGGCGCGGGATGGCCCCAGCATTTT
D: -
V: TRBV30
size: -
length: 15
J: TRBJ1-5

CDR3: CASSIEQGIQPQHF
DNA: TGTGCCAGTAGTATAGAACAGGGGATACAGCCCCAGCATTTT
D: TRBD1
V: TRBV19
size: -
length: 14
J: TRBJ1-5

CDR3: CSTTGAGRDGYTF
DNA: TGTTCCACAACAGGGGCAGGAAGAGATGGCTACACCTTC
D: TRBD1
V: TRBV28
size: -
length: 13
J: TRBJ1-2

CDR3: CASRGGSLPYNEQFF
DNA: TGTGCCAGCCGGGGGGGGTCGCTACCCTACAATGAGCAGTTCTTC
D: TRBD2
V: TRBV2
size: -
length: 15
J: TRBJ2-1

CDR3: CASSLGGQGKNYGYTF
DNA: TGTGCCAGCAGCTTAGGGGGACAGGGAAAGAACTATGGCTACACCTTC
D: TRBD1
V: TRBV7-8
size: -
length: 16
J: TRBJ1-2

CDR3: CASSRAYEQYF
DNA: TGTGCCAGCAGTCGGGCCTACGAGCAGTACTTC
D: -
V: TRBV28
size: -
length: 11
J: TRBJ2-7

CDR3: CASSGTSYNEQFF
DNA: TGCGCCAGCAGCGGGACTAGTTACAATGAGCAGTTCTTC
D: TRBD2
V: TRBV5-1
size: once
length: 13
J: TRBJ2-1

CDR3: CASSQVQGATGELFF
DNA: TGCGCCAGCAGCCAAGTACAGGGGGCGACCGGGGAGCTGTTTTTT
D: TRBD1
V: TRBV4-3
size: -
length: 15
J: TRBJ2-2

CDR3: CASSPALHGGNEKLFF
DNA: TGTGCCAGCAGCCCCGCCCTGCACGGGGGAAATGAAAAACTGTTTTTT
D: -
V: TRBV9
size: -
length: 16
J: TRBJ1-4

CDR3: CASSGGRQTNYGYTF
DNA: TGTGCCAGCAGCGGAGGACGGCAGACTAACTATGGCTACACCTTC
D: -
V: TRBV7-9
size: -
length: 15
J: TRBJ1-2

CDR3: CASSAGLAGSNQPQHF
DNA: TGTGCCAGCAGCGCCGGCTTGGCAGGTAGCAATCAGCCCCAGCATTTT
D: -
V: TRBV7-9
size: -
length: 16
J: TRBJ1-5

CDR3: CASSQGGTGYGYTF
DNA: TGTGCCAGCAGTCAGGGCGGGACAGGGTATGGCTACACCTTC
D: TRBD1
V: TRBV28
size: -
length: 14
J: TRBJ1-2

CDR3: CASSLGQMTSNEKLFF
DNA: TGTGCCAGCAGCCTCGGACAGATGACATCTAATGAAAAACTGTTTTTT
D: -
V: TRBV5-8
size: -
length: 16
J: TRBJ1-4

CDR3: CASSLGTGRYNEQFF
DNA: TGTGCCAGCAGCTTAGGGACAGGGCGGTACAATGAGCAGTTCTTC
D: TRBD1
V: TRBV7-6
size: few
length: 15
J: TRBJ2-1

CDR3: CAWSVQGPNYGYTF
DNA: TGTGCCTGGAGTGTACAGGGACCTAACTATGGCTACACCTTC
D: -
V: TRBV30
size: once
length: 14
J: TRBJ1-2

CDR3: CASSPNRGSTGELFF
DNA: TGTGCCAGCAGCCCTAACAGGGGGAGCACCGGGGAGCTGTTTTTT
D: TRBD1
V: TRBV6-6
size: -
length: 15
J: TRBJ2-2

CDR3: CANSLMSGRDTQYF
DNA: TGTGCCAACAGCTTAATGTCAGGTAGAGACACGCAGTATTTT
D: -
V: TRBV7-2
size: -
length: 14
J: TRBJ2-3

CDR3: CASSPRTGVADTQYF
DNA: TGTGCCAGCAGTCCTCGGACAGGGGTAGCAGATACGCAGTATTTT
D: TRBD1
V: TRBV6-5
size: -
length: 15
J: TRBJ2-3

CDR3: CAWSHNSQGVQGYTF
DNA: TGTGCCTGGAGTCATAATAGCCAGGGGGTTCAGGGCTACACCTTC
D: TRBD1
V: TRBV30
size: -
length: 15
J: TRBJ1-2

CDR3: CASSRQETNTEAFF
DNA: TGTGCCAGCAGTCGACAGGAGACGAACACTGAAGCTTTCTTT
D: -
V: TRBV5-4
size: -
length: 14
J: TRBJ1-1

CDR3: CASSLGQNNEQFF
DNA: TGTGCCAGTAGCCTCGGACAGAACAATGAGCAGTTCTTC
D: -
V: TRBV19
size: -
length: 13
J: TRBJ2-1

CDR3: CASSMKPSSYEQYF
DNA: TGTGCCAGTAGTATGAAACCCAGCTCCTACGAGCAGTACTTC
D: -
V: TRBV19
size: once
length: 14
J: TRBJ2-7

CDR3: CASRPSGEVGGYTF
DNA: TGTGCCAGCAGACCCTCGGGAGAGGTGGGGGGCTACACCTTC
D: -
V: TRBV28
size: few
length: 14
J: TRBJ1-2

CDR3: CAWSGELRAVRGNTIYF
DNA: TGTGCCTGGAGTGGGGAACTCAGGGCAGTGAGAGGAAACACCATATATTTT
D: -
V: TRBV30
size: -
length: 17
J: TRBJ1-3

CDR3: CASSLAAGQDSPLHF
DNA: TGTGCCAGCAGCTTAGCCGCAGGGCAGGATTCACCCCTCCACTTT
D: -
V: TRBV7-2
size: -
length: 15
J: TRBJ1-6

CDR3: CASSLLAGPSYNEQFF
DNA: TGTGCCAGCAGCCTTCTAGCGGGGCCTTCCTACAATGAGCAGTTCTTC
D: TRBD2
V: TRBV3-1/TRBV3-2
size: -
length: 16
J: TRBJ2-1

CDR3: CASSQLGNAGSGETQYF
DNA: TGTGCCAGCAGTCAGCTGGGGAATGCGGGTTCTGGAGAGACCCAGTACTTC
D: -
V: TRBV27
size: -
length: 17
J: TRBJ2-5

CDR3: CASSLVFGGRDEQYF
DNA: TGTGCCAGCAGCTTAGTCTTCGGGGGGCGAGACGAGCAGTACTTC
D: -
V: TRBV11-2
size: -
length: 15
J: TRBJ2-7

CDR3: CASSFGGDRGYTF
DNA: TGCGCCAGCAGCTTTGGAGGGGATCGTGGCTACACCTTC
D: -
V: TRBV5-1
size: -
length: 13
J: TRBJ1-2

CDR3: CASSSRTGGNSPLHF
DNA: TGTGCCAGCAGCTCCCGGACAGGGGGTAATTCACCCCTCCACTTT
D: TRBD1
V: TRBV7-6
size: -
length: 15
J: TRBJ1-6

CDR3: CASSMGQGAYEQYF
DNA: TGTGCCAGCAGCATGGGACAGGGAGCCTACGAGCAGTACTTC
D: TRBD1
V: TRBV6-5
size: once
length: 14
J: TRBJ2-7

CDR3: CASSLGRLGNTIYF
DNA: TGTGCCAGCAGCTTAGGCCGACTCGGCAACACCATATATTTT
D: -
V: TRBV5-6
size: -
length: 14
J: TRBJ1-3

CDR3: CASKVDRGLAQPQHF
DNA: TGTGCCAGTAAGGTGGACAGGGGGCTGGCTCAGCCCCAGCATTTT
D: TRBD1
V: TRBV19
size: -
length: 15
J: TRBJ1-5

CDR3: CATSPVGEAGRYGYTF
DNA: TGTGCCACCTCCCCTGTAGGAGAGGCAGGGCGCTATGGCTACACCTTC
D: -
V: TRBV27
size: -
length: 16
J: TRBJ1-2

CDR3: CAWSSDRDYIPTRLAF
DNA: TGTGCCTGGAGCTCCGACAGGGATTATATTCCGACCCGGTTGGCCTTC
D: TRBD1
V: TRBV30
size: -
length: 16
J: TRBJ1-2

CDR3: CASSLQAATYNEQFF
DNA: TGTGCCAGCAGCTTACAAGCGGCTACCTACAATGAGCAGTTCTTC
D: -
V: TRBV7-3
size: once
length: 15
J: TRBJ2-1